Below, one TCR beta chain is given with its context. The data were obtained in a study of blood T cell repertoires in COVID-19. Study summary: From T cells, B-cell-depleted T cells, or PBMCs came the material, which was cDNA or gDNA.

Per the study methods: Amplification of reference gene primers provided the estimated nucleated cell counts. This table comes from immunoSEQ multiplex PCR, and its TCRdb copy is limited to in-frame clones, with some not included. The V and J calls and clone size are taken from that table; D and trimming were inferred from the DNA. The data contain 400,000 to 450,000 clones, around 89% of them seen just once; the ten biggest clones take up about 1.1%. Assignments of participants to cohorts depended upon their own reported clinical history. Each recovered donor of Cohort 3 presented with two negative PCRs, clearance, or symptom resolution. This CDR3 has 13 residues. Unmatched junction bases numbered 5, after V lost 7 bases and J lost 4 bases. Looked up from germline, CDR1 is MRHNA and CDR2 is SNTAGT.

This clonotype was obtained from a man younger than 45 who had recovered from COVID-19. V usage is TRBV6-4 and J usage is TRBJ1-1, with TRBD1 matching 8 bases. Sequenced: PBMCs or T cells enriched from blood (not recorded which). CDR3 protein: CASMPQGATEAFF. The DNA for the CDR3 is TGTGCCAGCATGCCCCAGGGGGCCACTGAAGCTTTCTTT.